The 26 T cell receptor beta chains reported below all come from one sample, sequenced in a study of blood T cell repertoires in COVID-19. Sequenced by immunoSEQ multiplex PCR; TCRdb stores in-frame clones only, minus some. The repertoire consists of roughly 140,000 clones, with 88% occurring once and the leading ten covering approximately 2.3%. The sample was peripheral blood. The receptor source for this set is a woman between 65 and 79 years old with acute or convalescent COVID-19.

The genes are TRBV7-9 and TRBJ1-2; D is unclear. There are 15 residues in the CDR3. The V end was cut by 0 bases, the J end by 1 base, with 9 bases between. Germline assignment: CDR1 SEHNR and CDR2 FQNEAQ (reference sequence). The CDR3, as DNA: TGTGCCAGCAGCTTAGCGACGACGGGTAACTATGGCTACACCTTC. Residues: CASSLATTGNYGYTF.

The V gene is TRBV10-3, the J gene TRBJ1-5, with 9 bases identical to TRBD1. The CDR3 runs 12 residues. V shed 9 bases, J shed 5 bases, and the junction held 2 bases outside the gene matches. Germline values: CDR1 ENHRY, CDR2 SYGVKD. DNA for the CDR3: TGTGCCATAGGACAGGGGTATCAGCCCCAGCATTTT. Its translation: CAIGQGYQPQHF.

The V call is TRBV11-2, the J call TRBJ2-5; 7 nucleotides match TRBD1. CDR1 and CDR2 (germline): SGHAT, FQNNGV. Trimming removed 10 bases from V and 5 bases from J; junction bases left unmatched: 7. This CDR3 contains 12 residues. The chain's CDR3 is CATTGVGETQYF. CDR3 DNA: TGTGCCACCACAGGGGTCGGGGAGACCCAGTACTTC.

The J gene is TRBJ1-2, the V gene TRBV6-5; a weak D match, TRBD1 (5 bases). The CDR3 spans 13 residues. Per germline, CDR1 MNHEY and CDR2 SVGAGI. The V and J ends lost 11 bases and 4 bases respectively, with 17 bases between them. The CDR3 reads CASRGGYSYGYTF. The CDR3 DNA reads as TGTGCCTCCCGGGGGGGGTATAGCTATGGCTACACCTTC.

Only one count was recorded for this clone. The V call is TRBV6-5, the J call TRBJ1-2; no definite D call. This CDR3 region has 13 residues. V dropped 5 bases and J dropped 3 bases, with 10 bases sitting between them. Germline-derived CDR1 and CDR2 are MNHEY and SVGAGI. In DNA, the CDR3 is TGTGCCAGCAGTCGCAACGGAGACTATGGCTACACCTTC. This translates into CASSRNGDYGYTF.

This clone showed up just once. The CDR3 region is CASSFTGTAQPQHF. As DNA, the CDR3 is TGTGCCAGCAGTTTCACAGGGACGGCTCAGCCCCAGCATTTT. This chain connects TRBV3-1 (or the pseudogene TRBV3-2) to TRBJ1-5, with D possibly TRBD1 on 6 matching bases. The CDR3 has 14 residues. Germline V gene lookup returns CDR1 LGHDT and CDR2 YNNKEL (reference sequence). V was clipped by 6 bases and J by 6 bases, with 15 bases between them.

A few counts support this clone. The J gene is TRBJ1-5, the V gene TRBV28; D may be TRBD1 (6 bases). Trimming removed 6 bases from V and 4 bases from J, with 19 bases in between. Germline CDR1 and CDR2: MDHEN and SYDVKM. CDR3 length equals 16 residues. The CDR3 coding sequence is TGTGCCAGCAGCTATGTACAGGGAAGTGCAAATCAGCCCCAGCATTTT. Its translation: CASSYVQGSANQPQHF.

This chain connects TRBV19 to TRBJ1-6; 7 bases are a match to TRBD1. This CDR3 comprises 13 residues. V shed 6 bases, J shed 5 bases, and the junction held 1 base outside the gene matches. The germline V gene has CDR1 LNHDA and CDR2 SQIVND (reference sequence). The CDR3, as DNA: TGTGCCAGTAGAACAGGGGATAATTCACCCCTCCACTTT. Amino acid sequence: CASRTGDNSPLHF.

The rearrangement uses TRBV5-1 and TRBJ2-5; perhaps TRBD1 as D (5 bases). CDR3 length equals 13 residues. V was shortened by 4 bases and J by 5 bases, with 12 bases between the two germline ends. CDR1 and CDR2 from the germline V gene are SGHRS and YFSETQ. CDR3 sequence: CASSDPGIETQYF. CDR3 sequence (DNA): TGCGCCAGCAGCGACCCAGGGATCGAGACCCAGTACTTC.

There are a few counts of this clone. The V and J genes are TRBV28 and TRBJ2-7; TRBD2 agrees at 9 bases. CDR1 and CDR2 from the germline V gene are MDHEN and SYDVKM. V trimming: 3 bases; J trimming: 4 bases; junction bases outside the gene matches: 10. The CDR3 spans 16 residues. The DNA of the CDR3 is TGTGCCAGCAGTTTTTCGGTTGCGGGGGGGAGGTACGAGCAGTACGTC. The encoded protein is CASSFSVAGGRYEQYV.

The chain carries TRBV13 and TRBJ2-7, with D tentatively TRBD1 (5 bases). The CDR3 spans 16 residues. The germline gives CDR1 PRHDT, CDR2 FYEKMQ (reference sequence). The V end was cut by 5 bases, the J end by 0 bases, with 17 bases between. This CDR3 reads CASSMSGHPSSYEQYF. The CDR3 DNA sequence: TGTGCCAGCAGCATGTCCGGACACCCGAGCTCCTACGAGCAGTACTTC.

This clone has just one count. V is TRBV3-1 (or the pseudogene TRBV3-2) and J is TRBJ1-5, with D hard to call. CDR1 is LGHDT and CDR2 is YNNKEL in the germline V gene (reference sequence). Trimming stripped 0 bases from V and 0 bases from J, with 12 bases between. CDR3 length: 17 residues. The CDR3 sequence: CASSQEPHPFSNQPQHF. The CDR3 nucleotides read TGTGCCAGCAGCCAAGAGCCACACCCCTTTAGCAATCAGCCCCAGCATTTT.

The V and J genes are TRBV19 and TRBJ1-5, with D possibly being TRBD1 (5 bases). Germline lookup yields CDR1 LNHDA and CDR2 SQIVND (reference sequence). V lost 5 bases and J 5 bases, leaving 22 bases between the germline ends. This CDR3 region has 17 residues. In DNA, the CDR3 is TGTGCCAGTAGTCGCTCCCCACCTGGGGGGTTGGATCAGCCCCAGCATTTT. Protein: CASSRSPPGGLDQPQHF.

The chain combines TRBV6-5 with TRBJ2-5, with a possible D match to TRBD2 (6 bases). There are 16 residues in the CDR3. Germline loops: CDR1 MNHEY, CDR2 SVGAGI. V was trimmed by 1 base and J by 1 base, leaving 13 bases between them. In DNA, the CDR3 is TGTGCCAGCAGTTACTTCGCAGGAGGGACCCAAGAGACCCAGTACTTC. This encodes CASSYFAGGTQETQYF.

The V and J genes are TRBV18 and TRBJ1-1; D not certain. V shed 6 bases and J shed 6 bases, with 11 bases lying between them. Germline-derived CDR1 and CDR2 are KGHSH and LQKENI. This CDR3 comprises 12 residues. The CDR3 here is CASSREYAEAFF. The DNA for the CDR3 is TGTGCCAGCTCCCGGGAGTACGCTGAAGCTTTCTTT.

This chain joins TRBV29-1 and TRBJ2-2; 8 positions match TRBD1. From germline, CDR1 is SQVTM and CDR2 ANQGSEA. CDR3 length: 17 residues. After removal of 7 bases from V and 1 base from J, the junction contained 14 bases not matched to a gene. CDR3 nucleotide sequence: TGCAGCGCGACCGGGACAGGACGAGGGGGGAACACCGGGGAGCTGTTTTTT. It encodes CSATGTGRGGNTGELFF.

In nucleotides, the CDR3 is TGTGCCAGCTCACCATGGGGAGCGGGGGGGCCTTCCGGTACGCAGTATTTT. Amino acids: CASSPWGAGGPSGTQYF. The chain joins TRBV18 to TRBJ2-3; 10 nucleotides line up with TRBD2. The V and J ends lost 2 bases and 8 bases, in that order; junction bases with no gene match: 13. Per germline, CDR1 KGHSH and CDR2 LQKENI. The CDR3 has 17 residues. Based on the CDR3 plus reference TRBV18 and TRBJ2-3, the full variable domain is NAGVMQNPRHLVRRRGQEARLRCSPMKGHSHVYWYRQLPEEGLKFMVYLQKENIIDESGMPKERFSAEFPKEGPSILRIQQVVRGDSAAYFCASSPWGAGGPSGTQYFGPGTRLTVL.

The J gene is TRBJ1-2, the V gene TRBV19; D gene uncertain. V was clipped by 2 bases and J by 5 bases, with 12 bases between them. The CDR3 has 14 amino acids. Germline CDR1 LNHDA, CDR2 SQIVND (reference sequence). Written as DNA, the CDR3 is TGTGCCAGTAGTATATCGGGGAGTTGGTATGGCTACACCTTC. Translating gives CASSISGSWYGYTF.

The chain combines TRBV4-1 with TRBJ2-7; 7 bases match TRBD1. The trim removed 0 bases at V and 3 bases at J, leaving 8 bases unmatched. The CDR3 is made up of 16 amino acids. CDR1 is MGHRA and CDR2 is YSYEKL in the germline V gene. The CDR3 spells CASSQDRPGQCYEQYV. Written as DNA, the CDR3 is TGCGCCAGCAGCCAAGATCGGCCGGGACAGTGCTACGAGCAGTACGTC.

V and J are TRBV12-5 and TRBJ2-5, with 7 bases identical to TRBD1. Trimming took 4 bases from V and 5 from J; bases not matched to a gene: 10. The CDR3 consists of 15 residues. Per germline, CDR1 LGHNT and CDR2 FRNRAP. The CDR3 DNA follows: TGTGCTAGTGGTTCCGACAGGGTTATCGGGGAGACCCAGTACTTC. This gives the protein CASGSDRVIGETQYF. The full variable domain, its missing parts supplied by reference TRBV12-5 and TRBJ2-5, is DARVTQTPRHKVTEMGQEVTMRCQPILGHNTVFWYRQTMMQGLELLAYFRNRAPLDDSGMPKDRFSAEMPDATLATLKIQPSEPRDSAVYFCASGSDRVIGETQYFGPGTRLLVL.

This clone has only a few counts. The rearrangement links TRBV5-6 to TRBJ1-6; D gene unclear. Germline V lookup: CDR1 SGHDT, CDR2 YYEEEE. V was clipped by 3 bases and J by 13 bases, with 17 bases between them. This CDR3 has 14 residues. CDR3 sequence: CASSSTGFVVPLHF. The CDR3 DNA reads TGTGCCAGCAGCTCAACGGGGTTTGTTGTGCCCCTCCACTTT.

The chain carries TRBV5-1 and TRBJ2-5, with 8 bases that match TRBD2. The germline V gene has CDR1 SGHRS and CDR2 YFSETQ. CDR3 length: 15 residues. J gave up 5 bases and V 7 bases, and 13 bases lay outside the gene matches. CDR3 loop: CASGRRRGVGETQYF. CDR3 bases: TGCGCCAGCGGTCGTCGGCGGGGGGTTGGGGAGACCCAGTACTTC.

The V and J genes are TRBV5-6 and TRBJ2-5; TRBD2 might be the D (5 bases). V shed 6 bases and J shed 2 bases, with 17 bases lying between them. This CDR3 contains 15 residues. The germline CDR1 and CDR2 sequences are SGHDT and YYEEEE. CDR3: CASTFETPGQETQYF. The DNA for the CDR3 is TGTGCCAGCACCTTCGAGACCCCGGGGCAAGAGACCCAGTACTTC. The full variable domain, with the rest looked up from reference TRBV5-6 and TRBJ2-5, is DAGVTQSPTHLIKTRGQQVTLRCSPKSGHDTVSWYQQALGQGPQFIFQYYEEEERQRGNFPDRFSGHQFPNYSSELNVNALLLGDSALYLCASTFETPGQETQYFGPGTRLLVL.

The chain links TRBV7-2 to TRBJ2-1; 8 bases align to TRBD2. Germline lookup yields CDR1 SGHTA and CDR2 FQGNSA. V shed 0 bases and J 4 bases; nucleotides not matched to a gene: 5. The length of the CDR3 is 16 residues. The DNA for the CDR3 is TGTGCCAGCAGCTTAGCGAGCGCGGGGGGTTACAATGAGCAGTTCTTC. Translated, it gives CASSLASAGGYNEQFF.

The rearrangement uses TRBV9 and TRBJ1-3; TRBD1 agrees at 7 bases. The trim removed 4 bases at V and 4 bases at J, leaving 8 bases unmatched. The CDR3 covers 15 residues. CDR1 SGDLS and CDR2 YYNGEE come from the germline V gene. CDR3 amino acids: CASSLEQGSGNTIYF. The CDR3 DNA reads as TGTGCCAGCAGCTTGGAACAGGGGTCGGGAAACACCATATATTTT.

V usage is TRBV30 and J usage is TRBJ2-1; 10 bases agree with TRBD2. Germline CDR1 GTSNPN, CDR2 SVGIG (reference sequence). The CDR3 consists of 15 residues. Trimming removed 2 bases from V and 4 bases from J; junction bases left unmatched: 5. This CDR3 is CAWSRAGGWYNEQFF. DNA for the CDR3: TGTGCCTGGAGTAGAGCGGGGGGGTGGTACAATGAGCAGTTCTTC.